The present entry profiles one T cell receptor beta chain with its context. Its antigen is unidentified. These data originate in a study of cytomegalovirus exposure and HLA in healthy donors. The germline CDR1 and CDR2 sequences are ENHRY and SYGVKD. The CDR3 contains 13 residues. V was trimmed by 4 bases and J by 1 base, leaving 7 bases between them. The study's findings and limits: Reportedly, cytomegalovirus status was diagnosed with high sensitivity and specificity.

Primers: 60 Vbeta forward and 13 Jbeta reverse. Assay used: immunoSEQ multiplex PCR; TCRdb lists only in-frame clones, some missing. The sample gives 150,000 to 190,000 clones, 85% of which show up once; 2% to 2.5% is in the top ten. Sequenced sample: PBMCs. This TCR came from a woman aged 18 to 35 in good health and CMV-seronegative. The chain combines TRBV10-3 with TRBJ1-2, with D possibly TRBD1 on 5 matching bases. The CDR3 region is CAISVGGNYGYTF. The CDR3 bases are TGTGCCATCAGTGTGGGGGGTAACTATGGCTACACCTTC.